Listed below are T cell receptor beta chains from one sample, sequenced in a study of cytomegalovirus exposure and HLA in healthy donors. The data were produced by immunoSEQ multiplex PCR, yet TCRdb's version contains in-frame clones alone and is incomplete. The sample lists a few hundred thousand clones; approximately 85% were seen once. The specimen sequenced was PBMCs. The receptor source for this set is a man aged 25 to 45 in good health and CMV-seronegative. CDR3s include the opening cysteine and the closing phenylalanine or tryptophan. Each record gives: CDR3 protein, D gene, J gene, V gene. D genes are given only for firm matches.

CDR3 protein: CASSERTGTDTQYF; D gene: -; J gene: TRBJ2-3; V gene: TRBV2
CDR3 protein: CASGLTGFGYTF; D gene: -; J gene: TRBJ1-2; V gene: TRBV7-2
CDR3 protein: CASSPRGTGFRGGYTF; D gene: TRBD1; J gene: TRBJ1-2; V gene: TRBV27
CDR3 protein: CASKKGGGTADTQYF; D gene: TRBD2; J gene: TRBJ2-3; V gene: TRBV6-5
CDR3 protein: CASSPWGGAYNEQFF; D gene: TRBD2; J gene: TRBJ2-1; V gene: TRBV11-2
CDR3 protein: CASSLSRGGANEQFF; D gene: TRBD2; J gene: TRBJ2-1; V gene: TRBV27
CDR3 protein: CASSLVARGVYTF; D gene: -; J gene: TRBJ1-2; V gene: TRBV7-2
CDR3 protein: CAIRGDRAYEQYF; D gene: TRBD1; J gene: TRBJ2-7; V gene: TRBV6-1
CDR3 protein: CASSLDLAGGTEAFF; D gene: -; J gene: TRBJ1-1; V gene: TRBV5-1
CDR3 protein: CASSRPRVGLSYEQYF; D gene: -; J gene: TRBJ2-7; V gene: TRBV6-6
CDR3 protein: CASLDISGTANSPLHF; D gene: TRBD1; J gene: TRBJ1-6; V gene: TRBV2
CDR3 protein: CASSLVSGMNTEAFF; D gene: -; J gene: TRBJ1-1; V gene: TRBV5-1
CDR3 protein: CASSLGQGLSIYEQYF; D gene: -; J gene: TRBJ2-7; V gene: TRBV11-2
CDR3 protein: CASSDWRQSSGPQHF; D gene: -; J gene: TRBJ1-5; V gene: TRBV6-1
CDR3 protein: CASSLRGQGEETQYF; D gene: TRBD1; J gene: TRBJ2-5; V gene: TRBV5-1
CDR3 protein: CASSVEMGLAGVDTQYF; D gene: TRBD2; J gene: TRBJ2-3; V gene: TRBV9
CDR3 protein: CASIQSRGSGELFF; D gene: TRBD1; J gene: TRBJ2-2; V gene: TRBV19
CDR3 protein: CASSLAALAGERGQFF; D gene: TRBD2; J gene: TRBJ2-1; V gene: TRBV7-8
CDR3 protein: CASSEGQVTNYGYTF; D gene: -; J gene: TRBJ1-2; V gene: TRBV6-1
CDR3 protein: CASSIAGTLTFGVNTEAFF; D gene: -; J gene: TRBJ1-1; V gene: TRBV19
CDR3 protein: CSVGQGGNTEAFF; D gene: TRBD1; J gene: TRBJ1-1; V gene: TRBV29-1
CDR3 protein: CASSSPQGSQETQYF; D gene: -; J gene: TRBJ2-5; V gene: TRBV11-2
CDR3 protein: CASRSPARGGTGELFF; D gene: -; J gene: TRBJ2-2; V gene: TRBV19
CDR3 protein: CASSPQGLNTDTQYF; D gene: TRBD2; J gene: TRBJ2-3; V gene: TRBV7-2
CDR3 protein: CASNTGTRVYEQYF; D gene: -; J gene: TRBJ2-7; V gene: TRBV2
CDR3 protein: CASSLAQGARGIQPQHF; D gene: TRBD1; J gene: TRBJ1-5; V gene: TRBV5-6
CDR3 protein: CASSSREVGAQETQYF; D gene: -; J gene: TRBJ2-5; V gene: TRBV11-2
CDR3 protein: CASIPPGGPFVYGYTF; D gene: -; J gene: TRBJ1-2; V gene: TRBV28
CDR3 protein: CAISDQTGGKEKLFF; D gene: TRBD1; J gene: TRBJ1-4; V gene: TRBV10-3
CDR3 protein: CASSLERGGRNEQFF; D gene: TRBD2; J gene: TRBJ2-1; V gene: TRBV7-8
CDR3 protein: CASSDSKRGGNEQFF; D gene: TRBD2; J gene: TRBJ2-1; V gene: TRBV4-2
CDR3 protein: CASSLHFRGNTEAFF; D gene: -; J gene: TRBJ1-1; V gene: TRBV7-2
CDR3 protein: CASSLVEAGGVYGYTF; D gene: TRBD1; J gene: TRBJ1-2; V gene: TRBV5-1
CDR3 protein: CASSAPDGLAAGNTIYF; D gene: -; J gene: TRBJ1-3; V gene: TRBV7-6
CDR3 protein: CASSPRSGGTEPYEQYF; D gene: -; J gene: TRBJ2-7; V gene: TRBV9
CDR3 protein: CASSPRTGGSPLHF; D gene: -; J gene: TRBJ1-6; V gene: TRBV11-2
CDR3 protein: CASSGRNTEAFF; D gene: -; J gene: TRBJ1-1; V gene: TRBV2
CDR3 protein: CASSLDGVRGYTF; D gene: -; J gene: TRBJ1-2; V gene: TRBV11-2
CDR3 protein: CASSMGVVPNYGYTF; D gene: -; J gene: TRBJ1-2; V gene: TRBV7-8
CDR3 protein: CAWTRDIGAYEQYF; D gene: -; J gene: TRBJ2-7; V gene: TRBV30
CDR3 protein: CASSLGLTNTGELFF; D gene: -; J gene: TRBJ2-2; V gene: TRBV4-3
CDR3 protein: CASLSGDKAFF; D gene: -; J gene: TRBJ1-1; V gene: TRBV27